A single sample gave rise to the 29 T cell receptor beta chains below, sequenced in a study of cytomegalovirus exposure and HLA in healthy donors. With 60 Vbeta and 13 Jbeta primers, the PCR was carried out. Here immunoSEQ multiplex PCR was the method, and the copy in TCRdb shows in-frame clones only, minus some. The table records roughly 240,000 clones, over 75% of them present only once. Source material: PBMCs. The receptors come from a boy aged 5-17 years in good health and CMV-seronegative.

This chain joins TRBV11-3 and TRBJ2-1, with D possibly matching TRBD1 (6 bases). Trimming stripped 3 bases from V and 9 bases from J, with 15 bases between. Germline assignment: CDR1 SGHNT and CDR2 YENEEA. The CDR3 totals 14 residues. CDR3 in DNA: TGTGCCAGCAGCTTTACAGGGATCCCCAGTGAGCAGTTCTTC. This encodes CASSFTGIPSEQFF.

The chain carries TRBV11-3 and TRBJ2-5, with 11 bases lining up with TRBD2. The V and J ends lost 4 bases and 5 bases, in that order; junction bases with no gene match: 9. The CDR3 spans 16 residues. Germline CDR1 reads SGHNT; CDR2 reads YENEEA. CDR3 sequence: CASSSELAGEGETQYF. DNA of the CDR3: TGTGCCAGCAGCTCCGAACTAGCGGGGGAGGGGGAGACCCAGTACTTC.

The rearrangement links TRBV4-1 to TRBJ2-2; possibly TRBD2 for D (5 bases). Trimming took 4 bases from V and 6 from J, leaving 12 bases between them. The CDR3 runs to 14 residues. CDR1 is MGHRA, CDR2 YSYEKL, per germline. The CDR3 reads CASSRYPRAGELFF. The CDR3 DNA reads as TGCGCCAGCAGCCGCTATCCGCGGGCCGGGGAGCTGTTTTTT.

The rearrangement links TRBV2 to TRBJ2-7; TRBD1 matches at 10 bases. Trimming removed 5 bases from V and 2 bases from J; junction bases left unmatched: 3. Germline V CDR1 and CDR2: SNHLY, FYNNEI. CDR3 length: 14 residues. The CDR3 sequence: CASSKGQGAYEQYF. The CDR3 DNA sequence: TGTGCCAGCAGTAAAGGACAGGGGGCCTACGAGCAGTACTTC.

The chain couples TRBV7-2 to TRBJ2-3; the match to TRBD2 covers 10 bases. V was clipped by 5 bases and J by 2 bases; unmatched bases: 4. The CDR3 contains 15 residues. Germline lookup yields CDR1 SGHTA and CDR2 FQGNSA. The CDR3, as DNA: TGTGCCAGCAGCAGGACTAGCGGATACACAGATACGCAGTATTTT. Amino acids: CASSRTSGYTDTQYF.

J is TRBJ2-5 and V is TRBV7-2; 14 nucleotides agree with TRBD2. The CDR3 runs 17 residues. CDR1 is SGHTA, CDR2 FQGNSA, per germline. After removal of 6 bases from V and 5 bases from J, the junction contained 11 bases not matched to a gene. DNA of the CDR3: TGTGCCAGCAGAACCGGGACTAGCGGGAGAAGGGGGGAGACCCAGTACTTC. Encoded protein: CASRTGTSGRRGETQYF.

The chain is built from TRBV20-1 and TRBJ2-3, with D uncertain. Trimming shortened V by 0 bases and J by 5 bases, and 3 bases separated the two germline ends. Germline assignment: CDR1 DFQATT and CDR2 SNEGSKA (reference sequence). The CDR3 runs to 11 residues. CDR3 nucleotide sequence: TGCAGTGCTAGAGAACAAGATACGCAGTATTTT. Protein sequence: CSAREQDTQYF.

The genes are TRBV9 and TRBJ2-7, with 9 bases that match TRBD2. J was trimmed by 3 bases and V by 4 bases; bases with no gene match: 11. CDR3 length equals 16 residues. CDR1 and CDR2 (germline): SGDLS, YYNGEE. The chain's CDR3 is CASSPRGSGSLYEQYF. Here the CDR3 DNA reads TGTGCCAGCAGCCCCCGGGGTAGCGGGAGTCTCTACGAGCAGTACTTC.

This chain uses TRBV2 with TRBJ1-1; D ambiguous. The V gene lost 5 bases and the J gene lost 4 bases, with 14 bases spanning the gap. Germline V gene data show CDR1 as SNHLY and CDR2 as FYNNEI. CDR3 length equals 14 residues. The CDR3 is CASSTFWAATEAFF. CDR3 in DNA: TGTGCCAGCAGTACTTTTTGGGCAGCCACTGAAGCTTTCTTT.

The rearrangement joins TRBV4-1 to TRBJ2-7, with TRBD1 matching over 7 bases. The CDR3 loop spans 14 amino acids. CDR1 and CDR2 from the germline V gene are MGHRA and YSYEKL. J lost 2 bases, V lost 4 bases, and 5 bases had no gene match. In DNA form, the CDR3 reads TGCGCCAGCAGCCGAACAGGGGCGGCCTACGAGCAGTACTTC. Encoded protein: CASSRTGAAYEQYF.

The chain carries TRBV18 and TRBJ1-4; D perhaps matches TRBD1 (5 bases). The ends were cut back, 5 bases at V and 0 bases at J, with 13 bases in the middle. Germline V gene sequence: CDR1 KGHSH, CDR2 LQKENI. The CDR3 consists of 16 residues. The chain's CDR3 is CASSRGTLATNEKLFF. The DNA of the CDR3 is TGTGCCAGCTCAAGAGGGACTCTTGCAACTAATGAAAAACTGTTTTTT. The full variable domain, its missing parts supplied by reference TRBV18 and TRBJ1-4, is NAGVMQNPRHLVRRRGQEARLRCSPMKGHSHVYWYRQLPEEGLKFMVYLQKENIIDESGMPKERFSAEFPKEGPSILRIQQVVRGDSAAYFCASSRGTLATNEKLFFGSGTQLSVL.

This sequence joins TRBV9 and TRBJ1-1; 8 positions agree with TRBD1. This CDR3 is 13 amino acids long. The germline CDR1 and CDR2 sequences are SGDLS and YYNGEE. With V trimmed by 4 bases and J by 4 bases, 3 bases remained unmatched. CDR3 nucleotide sequence: TGTGCCAGCAGCACAGACAGGGGCACTGAAGCTTTCTTT. Its translation: CASSTDRGTEAFF. Variable domain in full (rest from reference TRBV9 and TRBJ1-1): DSGVTQTPKHLITATGQRVTLRCSPRSGDLSVYWYQQSLDQGLQFLIQYYNGEERAKGNILERFSAQQFPDLHSELNLSSLELGDSALYFCASSTDRGTEAFFGQGTRLTVV.

A few counts support this clone. The chain is built from TRBV5-1 and TRBJ2-1; TRBD2 aligns across 8 bases. CDR3 size: 17 residues. The germline V gene has CDR1 SGHRS and CDR2 YFSETQ. The J segment lost 0 bases and the V segment lost 0 bases, leaving 5 bases of the junction unmatched. CDR3 sequence reads: CASSLATGGSSYNEQFF. The CDR3 DNA follows: TGCGCCAGCAGCTTGGCAACGGGAGGGAGCTCCTACAATGAGCAGTTCTTC.

J is TRBJ1-1 and V is TRBV29-1; D is unresolved. This CDR3 comprises 12 residues. Germline V CDR1 and CDR2: SQVTM, ANQGSEA. The V end lost 5 bases, the J end lost 0 bases, and 7 bases lay between the germline ends. CDR3 coding DNA: TGCAGCGTTCGCGGCGTGAACACTGAAGCTTTCTTT. Translation: CSVRGVNTEAFF.

The CDR3: CASLKREERSGEQFF. CDR3 DNA sequence: TGCGCCAGCCTCAAGAGGGAGGAAAGGTCGGGTGAGCAGTTCTTC. The V and J genes are TRBV23-1 and TRBJ2-1, with a weak D call TRBD2 (6 bases). TRBV23-1 is noted as an ORF with a role that remains uncertain. V lost 8 bases, J lost 9 bases, and 23 bases lay in between. This CDR3 region has 15 residues.

V usage is TRBV9 and J usage is TRBJ1-2; maybe TRBD1 (5 bases). Germline CDR1 SGDLS, CDR2 YYNGEE. V shed 0 bases and J shed 6 bases, with 9 bases lying between them. The CDR3 length is 13 residues. CDR3 sequence: CASSVVPGHGYTF. The CDR3 region has the DNA TGTGCCAGCAGCGTAGTGCCAGGGCATGGCTACACCTTC. The variable domain in full, completed from reference TRBV9 and TRBJ1-2, reads DSGVTQTPKHLITATGQRVTLRCSPRSGDLSVYWYQQSLDQGLQFLIQYYNGEERAKGNILERFSAQQFPDLHSELNLSSLELGDSALYFCASSVVPGHGYTFGSGTRLTVV.

The chain recombines TRBV29-1 with TRBJ2-5, with 7 bases that match TRBD1. The ends lost 4 bases at V and 1 base at J; junction bases unmatched: 0. Germline V CDR1 and CDR2: SQVTM, ANQGSEA. The CDR3 length is 12 residues. CDR3 sequence: CSVGDSQETQYF. Here the CDR3 DNA reads TGCAGCGTTGGGGACAGCCAAGAGACCCAGTACTTC.

V and J are TRBV10-1 and TRBJ2-2, with TRBD2 identical over 8 bases. Germline V gene sequence: CDR1 WNHNN, CDR2 SYGVQD (reference sequence). This CDR3 comprises 16 residues. Losses at the gene ends were 3 bases for V and 4 bases for J; bases not matched to a gene: 7. The CDR3 is CASSDPFGGVTGELFF. The CDR3 DNA reads as TGCGCCAGCAGTGACCCATTCGGGGGGGTCACCGGGGAGCTGTTTTTT.

This clone was detected a few times. The V and J genes are TRBV4-1 and TRBJ1-1; D perhaps matches TRBD1 (6 bases). The CDR3 has 15 amino acids. Germline V gives CDR1 MGHRA, CDR2 YSYEKL. V shed 4 bases and J shed 0 bases, with 12 bases lying between them. CDR3 in amino acids: CASSLEDSLNTEAFF. The CDR3 DNA reads as TGCGCCAGCAGCCTAGAGGACAGCCTGAACACTGAAGCTTTCTTT.

The V call is TRBV6-6, the J call TRBJ2-5; 12 bases line up with TRBD1. V was clipped by 8 bases and J by 4 bases; unmatched bases: 11. The CDR3 is 16 residues long. Germline V lookup: CDR1 MNHNY, CDR2 SVGAGI (reference sequence). The CDR3 region is CASRDRDRGRGETQYF. As DNA, the CDR3 is TGTGCCAGCCGGGACCGGGACAGGGGGCGTGGAGAGACCCAGTACTTC.

The rearrangement links TRBV5-1 to TRBJ2-2; D may be TRBD2 (5 bases). The germline CDR1 and CDR2 sequences are SGHRS and YFSETQ. V lost 4 bases to trimming and J lost 5 bases, with 12 bases between them. The CDR3 sequence is 14 residues long. The CDR3: CASSPTGVTGELFF. The CDR3 DNA sequence: TGCGCCAGCAGCCCGACCGGGGTGACCGGGGAGCTGTTTTTT.

The chain employs TRBV30 and TRBJ2-6; TRBD2 matches at 7 bases. With V trimmed by 8 bases and J by 4 bases, 5 bases remained unmatched. Germline lookup yields CDR1 GTSNPN and CDR2 SVGIG (reference sequence). The length of the CDR3 is 13 residues. CDR3 DNA: TGTGCCCACCGGGGGGAAGGGGCCAACGTCCTGACTTTC. Translation gives CAHRGEGANVLTF. Full variable domain (rest looked up from reference TRBV30 and TRBJ2-6): SQTIHQWPATLVQPVGSPLSLECTVEGTSNPNLYWYRQAAGRGLQLLFYSVGIGQISSEVPQNLSASRPQDRQFILSSKKLLLSDSGFYLCAHRGEGANVLTFGAGSRLTVL.

The rearrangement links TRBV6-6 to TRBJ1-2; D gene unclear. From germline, CDR1 is MNHNY and CDR2 SVGAGI (reference sequence). There are 14 residues in the CDR3. Trimming removed 6 bases at V and 5 bases at J, with 16 bases between. As DNA, the CDR3 is TGTGCCAGCAGCCTATCCCATTCGAGGTATGGCTACACCTTC. This gives the protein CASSLSHSRYGYTF.

The chain employs TRBV15 and TRBJ2-2, with 9 nucleotides matching TRBD2. The CDR3 is 15 amino acids. V shed 0 bases and J 4 bases; nucleotides not matched to a gene: 0. Germline CDR1 is LNHNV and CDR2 is YYDKDF (reference sequence). The CDR3: CATSRERGGTGELFF. CDR3 nucleotides: TGTGCCACCAGCAGAGAGCGGGGGGGCACCGGGGAGCTGTTTTTT.

The rearrangement links TRBV9 to TRBJ1-1, with D perhaps matching TRBD1 (5 bases). This CDR3 is built from 16 residues. The V and J ends lost 0 bases and 5 bases respectively, with 17 bases between them. Germline CDR1 is SGDLS and CDR2 is YYNGEE. CDR3 residues: CASSVELVRGGTEAFF. The CDR3 DNA reads TGTGCCAGCAGCGTAGAATTGGTGCGGGGCGGAACTGAAGCTTTCTTT. Combining the CDR3 with reference TRBV9 and TRBJ1-1 gives the whole variable domain DSGVTQTPKHLITATGQRVTLRCSPRSGDLSVYWYQQSLDQGLQFLIQYYNGEERAKGNILERFSAQQFPDLHSELNLSSLELGDSALYFCASSVELVRGGTEAFFGQGTRLTVV.

The chain uses TRBV2 and TRBJ2-7; no clear D gene. Trimming took off 4 bases at V and 6 bases at J, with 16 bases between the two ends. Germline loops: CDR1 SNHLY, CDR2 FYNNEI. The CDR3 length is 14 residues. CDR3 sequence reads: CASSGPPTPFEQYF. CDR3 DNA: TGTGCCAGCAGTGGGCCTCCCACGCCCTTCGAGCAGTACTTC.

The J gene is TRBJ2-3, the V gene TRBV7-2; D is unclear. The V and J ends lost 2 bases and 6 bases respectively, with 9 bases between them. CDR1 and CDR2 (germline): SGHTA, FQGNSA. The CDR3 length is 13 residues. CDR3 residues: CASSLQALDTQYF. CDR3 DNA: TGTGCCAGCAGCTTACAGGCCCTCGATACGCAGTATTTT.

V usage is TRBV7-9 and J usage is TRBJ2-7, with 7 bases lining up with TRBD1. In germline, CDR1 is SEHNR, CDR2 FQNEAQ (reference sequence). The CDR3 totals 16 residues. Germline trimming cut 2 bases from V and 6 bases from J; bases unmatched to any gene: 13. The CDR3 region is CASSLSMTGPGGEQYF. The CDR3 region has the DNA TGTGCCAGCAGCTTAAGCATGACAGGGCCTGGGGGCGAGCAGTACTTC.

This clone came up once. J is TRBJ2-1 and V is TRBV29-1, with D tentatively TRBD1 (5 bases). V lost 4 bases and J 3 bases, leaving 13 bases between the germline ends. The CDR3 length is 14 residues. Germline V CDR1 and CDR2: SQVTM, ANQGSEA. In nucleotides, the CDR3 is TGCAGCGTTGGTCAGGGTGGTAGCTACAATGAGCAGTTCTTC. Its protein product is CSVGQGGSYNEQFF.